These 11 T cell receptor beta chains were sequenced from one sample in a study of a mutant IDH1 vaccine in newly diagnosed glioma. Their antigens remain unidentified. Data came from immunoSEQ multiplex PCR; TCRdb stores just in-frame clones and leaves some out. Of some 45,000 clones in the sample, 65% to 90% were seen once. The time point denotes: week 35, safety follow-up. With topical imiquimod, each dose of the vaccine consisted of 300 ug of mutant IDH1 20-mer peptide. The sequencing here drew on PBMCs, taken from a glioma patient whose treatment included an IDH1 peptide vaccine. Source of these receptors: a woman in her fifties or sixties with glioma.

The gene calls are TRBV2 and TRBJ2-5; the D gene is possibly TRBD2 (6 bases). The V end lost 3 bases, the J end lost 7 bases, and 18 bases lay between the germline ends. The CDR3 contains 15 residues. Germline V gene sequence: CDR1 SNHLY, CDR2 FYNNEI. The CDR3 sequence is CASSERDSAPVTQYF. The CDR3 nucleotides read TGTGCCAGCAGTGAGAGGGACTCCGCTCCTGTGACCCAGTACTTC.

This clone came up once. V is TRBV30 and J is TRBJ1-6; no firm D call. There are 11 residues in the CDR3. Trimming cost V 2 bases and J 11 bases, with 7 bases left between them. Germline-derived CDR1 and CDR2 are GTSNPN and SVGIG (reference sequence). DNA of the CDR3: TGTGCCTGGAGTAGGAGAACACCCCTCCACTTT. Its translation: CAWSRRTPLHF.

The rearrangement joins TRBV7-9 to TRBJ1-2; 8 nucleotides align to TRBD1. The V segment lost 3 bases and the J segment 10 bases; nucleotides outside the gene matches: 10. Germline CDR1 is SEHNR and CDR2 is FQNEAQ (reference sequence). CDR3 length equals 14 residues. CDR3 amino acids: CASSLKDRDPSYTF. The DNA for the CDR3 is TGTGCCAGCAGCTTGAAGGACAGGGACCCCTCCTACACCTTC.

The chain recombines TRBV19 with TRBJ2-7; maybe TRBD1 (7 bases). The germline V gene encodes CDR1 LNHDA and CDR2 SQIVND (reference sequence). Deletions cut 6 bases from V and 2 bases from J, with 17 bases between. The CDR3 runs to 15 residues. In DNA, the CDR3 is TGTGCCAGTAGCCCCACGGGCGGGACAGCCTACGAGCAGTACTTC. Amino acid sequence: CASSPTGGTAYEQYF.

CDR3: CASSLGQGKSGTEAFF. CDR3 sequence (DNA): TGCGCCAGCAGCTTGGGACAGGGTAAGAGCGGCACTGAAGCTTTCTTT. The V and J genes are TRBV5-1 and TRBJ1-1, with 7 bases fitting TRBD1. The CDR3 runs 16 residues. Per the germline V gene, CDR1 is SGHRS and CDR2 is YFSETQ. V trimming: 0 bases; J trimming: 4 bases; junction bases outside the gene matches: 9.

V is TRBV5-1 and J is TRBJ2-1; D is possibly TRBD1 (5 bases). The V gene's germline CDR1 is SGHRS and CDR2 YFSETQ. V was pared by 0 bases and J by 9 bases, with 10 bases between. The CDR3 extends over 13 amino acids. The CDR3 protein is CASSLGQGGEQFF. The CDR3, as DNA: TGCGCCAGCAGCTTGGGGCAGGGCGGTGAGCAGTTCTTC.

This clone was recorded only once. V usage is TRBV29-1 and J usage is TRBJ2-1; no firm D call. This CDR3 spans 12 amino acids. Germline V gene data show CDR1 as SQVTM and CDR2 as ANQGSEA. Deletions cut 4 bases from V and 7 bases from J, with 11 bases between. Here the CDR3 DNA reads TGCAGCGTTGGTGTAGGGTTAAATGAGCAGTTCTTC. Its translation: CSVGVGLNEQFF.

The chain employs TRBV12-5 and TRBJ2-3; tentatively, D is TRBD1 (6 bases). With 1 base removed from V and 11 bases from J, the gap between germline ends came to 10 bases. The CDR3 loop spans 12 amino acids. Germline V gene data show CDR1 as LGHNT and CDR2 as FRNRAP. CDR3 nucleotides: TGTGCTAGTGGTTTGGGGACAGTACGGCAGTATTTT. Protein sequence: CASGLGTVRQYF.

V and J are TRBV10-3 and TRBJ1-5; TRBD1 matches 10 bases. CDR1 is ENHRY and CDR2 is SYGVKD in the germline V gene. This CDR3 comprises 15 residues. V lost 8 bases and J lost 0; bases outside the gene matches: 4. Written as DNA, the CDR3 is TGTGCCATCGGACAGGGGGATCGTAGCAATCAGCCCCAGCATTTT. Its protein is CAIGQGDRSNQPQHF.

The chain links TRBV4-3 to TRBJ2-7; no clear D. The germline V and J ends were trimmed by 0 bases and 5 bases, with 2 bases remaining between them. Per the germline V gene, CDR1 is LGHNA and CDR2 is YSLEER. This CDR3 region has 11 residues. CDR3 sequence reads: CASSQDNEQYF. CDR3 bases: TGCGCCAGCAGCCAAGATAACGAGCAGTACTTC.

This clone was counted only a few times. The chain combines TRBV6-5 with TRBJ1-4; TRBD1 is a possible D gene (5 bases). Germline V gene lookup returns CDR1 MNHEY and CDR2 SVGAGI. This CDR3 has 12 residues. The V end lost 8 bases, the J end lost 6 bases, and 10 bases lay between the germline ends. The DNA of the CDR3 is TGTGCCAGCGGCAGGGTCGATGAAAAACTGTTTTTT. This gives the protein CASGRVDEKLFF.